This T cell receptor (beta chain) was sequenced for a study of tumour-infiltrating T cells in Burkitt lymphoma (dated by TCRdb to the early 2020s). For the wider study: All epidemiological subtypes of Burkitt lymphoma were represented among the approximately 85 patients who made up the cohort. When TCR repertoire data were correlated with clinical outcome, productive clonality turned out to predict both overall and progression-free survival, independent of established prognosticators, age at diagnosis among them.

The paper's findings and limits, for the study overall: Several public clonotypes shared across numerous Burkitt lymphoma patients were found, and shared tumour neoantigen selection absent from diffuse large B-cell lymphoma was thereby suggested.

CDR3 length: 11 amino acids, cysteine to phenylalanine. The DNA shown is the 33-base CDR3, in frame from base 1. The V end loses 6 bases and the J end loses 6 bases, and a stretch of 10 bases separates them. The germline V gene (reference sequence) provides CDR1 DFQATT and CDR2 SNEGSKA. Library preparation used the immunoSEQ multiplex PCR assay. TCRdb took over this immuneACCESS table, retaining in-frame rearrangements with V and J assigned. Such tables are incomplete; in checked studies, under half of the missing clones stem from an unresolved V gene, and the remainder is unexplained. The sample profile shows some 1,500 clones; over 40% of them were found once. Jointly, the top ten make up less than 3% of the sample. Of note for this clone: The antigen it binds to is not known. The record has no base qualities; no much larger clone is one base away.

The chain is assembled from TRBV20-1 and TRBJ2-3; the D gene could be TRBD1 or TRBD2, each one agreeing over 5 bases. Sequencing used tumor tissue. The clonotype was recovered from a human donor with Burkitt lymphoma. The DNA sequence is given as TGCAGTGCGAGATGGGGGGATACGCAGTATTTT. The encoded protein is CSARWGDTQYF.